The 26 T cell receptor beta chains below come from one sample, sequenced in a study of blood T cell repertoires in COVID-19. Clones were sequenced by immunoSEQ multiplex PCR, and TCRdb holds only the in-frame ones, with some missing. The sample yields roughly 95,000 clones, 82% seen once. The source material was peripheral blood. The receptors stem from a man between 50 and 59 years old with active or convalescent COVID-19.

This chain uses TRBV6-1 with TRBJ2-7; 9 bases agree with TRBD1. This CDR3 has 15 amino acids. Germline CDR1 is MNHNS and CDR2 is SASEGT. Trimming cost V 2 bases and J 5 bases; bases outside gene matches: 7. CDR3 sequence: CASSELYDRGNEQYF. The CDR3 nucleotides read TGTGCCAGCAGTGAATTGTACGACAGGGGGAACGAGCAGTACTTC.

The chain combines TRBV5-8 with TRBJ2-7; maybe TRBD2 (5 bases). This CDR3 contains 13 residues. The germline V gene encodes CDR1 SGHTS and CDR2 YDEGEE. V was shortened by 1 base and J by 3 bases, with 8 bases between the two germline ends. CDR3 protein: CASSLRLNYEQYV. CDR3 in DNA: TGTGCCAGCAGCTTGAGACTAAACTACGAGCAGTACGTC.

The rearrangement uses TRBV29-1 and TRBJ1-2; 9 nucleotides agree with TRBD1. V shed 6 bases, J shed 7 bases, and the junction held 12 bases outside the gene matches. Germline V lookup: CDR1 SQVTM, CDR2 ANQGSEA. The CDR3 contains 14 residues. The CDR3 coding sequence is TGCAGCGTCCAATCCTCCACAGGGGGCGCTGGCTACACCTTC. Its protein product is CSVQSSTGGAGYTF. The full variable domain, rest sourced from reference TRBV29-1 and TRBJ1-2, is SAVISQKPSRDICQRGTSLTIQCQVDSQVTMMFWYRQQPGQSLTLIATANQGSEATYESGFVIDKFPISRPNLTFSTLTVSNMSPEDSSIYLCSVQSSTGGAGYTFGSGTRLTVV.

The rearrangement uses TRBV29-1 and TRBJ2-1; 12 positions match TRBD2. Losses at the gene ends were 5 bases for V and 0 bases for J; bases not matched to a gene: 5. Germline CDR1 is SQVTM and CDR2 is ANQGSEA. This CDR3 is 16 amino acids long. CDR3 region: CSVWTSGASSYNEQFF. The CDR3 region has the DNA TGCAGCGTTTGGACTAGCGGGGCGAGCTCCTACAATGAGCAGTTCTTC.

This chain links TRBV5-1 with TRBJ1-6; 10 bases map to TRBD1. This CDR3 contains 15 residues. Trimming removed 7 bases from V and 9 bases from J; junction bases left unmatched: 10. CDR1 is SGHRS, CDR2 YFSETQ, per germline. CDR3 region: CASQSGQGDSSPLHF. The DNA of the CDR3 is TGCGCCAGCCAATCCGGACAGGGGGATAGTTCACCCCTCCACTTT.

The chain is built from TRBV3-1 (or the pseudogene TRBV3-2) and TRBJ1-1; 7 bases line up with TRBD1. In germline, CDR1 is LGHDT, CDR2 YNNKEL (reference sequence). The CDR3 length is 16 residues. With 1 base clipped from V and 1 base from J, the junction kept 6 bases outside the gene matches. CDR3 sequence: CASSQGMGQRNTEAFF. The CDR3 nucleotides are TGTGCCAGCAGCCAAGGGATGGGACAGCGGAACACTGAAGCTTTCTTT.

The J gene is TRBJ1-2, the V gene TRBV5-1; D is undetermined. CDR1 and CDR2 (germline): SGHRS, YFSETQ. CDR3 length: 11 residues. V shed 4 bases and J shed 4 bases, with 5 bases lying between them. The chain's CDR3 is CASSASYGYTF. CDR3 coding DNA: TGCGCCAGCAGCGCTAGCTATGGCTACACCTTC. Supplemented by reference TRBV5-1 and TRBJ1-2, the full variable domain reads KAGVTQTPRYLIKTRGQQVTLSCSPISGHRSVSWYQQTPGQGLQFLFEYFSETQRNKGNFPGRFSGRQFSNSRSEMNVSTLELGDSALYLCASSASYGYTFGSGTRLTVV.

This CDR3 is CASSEDRGRGGYTF. CDR3 sequence (DNA): TGTGCCAGCAGCGAGGACAGGGGGCGCGGTGGCTACACCTTC. The chain couples TRBV7-9 to TRBJ1-2; 11 positions match TRBD1. The CDR3 totals 14 residues. After removal of 5 bases from V and 7 bases from J, the junction contained 6 bases not matched to a gene. Per the germline V gene, CDR1 is SEHNR and CDR2 is FQNEAQ (reference sequence).

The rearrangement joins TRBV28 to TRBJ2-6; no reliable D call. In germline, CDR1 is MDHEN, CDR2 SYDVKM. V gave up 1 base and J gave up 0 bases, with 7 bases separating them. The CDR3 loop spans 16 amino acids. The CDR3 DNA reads TGTGCCAGCAGTTTATCGCAGGCCTCTGGGGCCAACGTCCTGACTTTC. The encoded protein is CASSLSQASGANVLTF.

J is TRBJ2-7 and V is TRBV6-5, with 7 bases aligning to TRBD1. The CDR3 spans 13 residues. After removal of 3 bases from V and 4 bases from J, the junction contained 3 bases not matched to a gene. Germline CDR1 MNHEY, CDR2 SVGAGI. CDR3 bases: TGTGCCAGCAGTTATGCCAGGGGGTACGAGCAGTACGTC. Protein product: CASSYARGYEQYV.

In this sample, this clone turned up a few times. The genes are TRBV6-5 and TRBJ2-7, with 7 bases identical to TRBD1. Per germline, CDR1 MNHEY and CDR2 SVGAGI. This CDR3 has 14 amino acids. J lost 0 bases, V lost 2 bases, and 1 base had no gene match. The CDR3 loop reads CASSYGDSSYEQYF. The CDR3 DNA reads TGTGCCAGCAGTTACGGGGACAGCTCCTACGAGCAGTACTTC.

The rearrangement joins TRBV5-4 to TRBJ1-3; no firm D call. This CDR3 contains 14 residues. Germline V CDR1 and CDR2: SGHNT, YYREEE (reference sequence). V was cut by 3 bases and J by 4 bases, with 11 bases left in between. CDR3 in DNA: TGTGCCAGCAGCTCGAAGGACTTCGGAAACACCATATATTTT. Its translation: CASSSKDFGNTIYF.

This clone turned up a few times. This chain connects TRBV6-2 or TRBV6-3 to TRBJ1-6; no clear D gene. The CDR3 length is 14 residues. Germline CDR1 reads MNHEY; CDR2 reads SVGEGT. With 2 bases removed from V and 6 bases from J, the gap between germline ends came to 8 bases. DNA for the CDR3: TGTGCCAGCAGTTACGAGGGCTCTAATTCACCCCTCCACTTT. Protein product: CASSYEGSNSPLHF.

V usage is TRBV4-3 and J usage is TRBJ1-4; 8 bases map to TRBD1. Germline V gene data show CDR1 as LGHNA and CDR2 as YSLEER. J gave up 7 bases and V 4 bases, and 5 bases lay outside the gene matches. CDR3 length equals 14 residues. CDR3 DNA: TGCGCCAGCAGCCCGGGACAGGCATCTGAAAAACTGTTTTTT. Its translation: CASSPGQASEKLFF.

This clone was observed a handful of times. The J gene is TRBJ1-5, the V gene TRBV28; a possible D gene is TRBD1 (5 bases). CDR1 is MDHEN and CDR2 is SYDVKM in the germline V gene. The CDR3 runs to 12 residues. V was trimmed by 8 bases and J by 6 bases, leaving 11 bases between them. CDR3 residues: CASRGFGQPQHF. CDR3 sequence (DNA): TGTGCCAGCCGGGGGTTTGGTCAGCCCCAGCATTTT. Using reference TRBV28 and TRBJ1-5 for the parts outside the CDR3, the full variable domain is DVKVTQSSRYLVKRTGEKVFLECVQDMDHENMFWYRQDPGLGLRLIYFSYDVKMKEKGDIPEGYSVSREKKERFSLILESASTNQTSMYLCASRGFGQPQHFGDGTRLSIL.

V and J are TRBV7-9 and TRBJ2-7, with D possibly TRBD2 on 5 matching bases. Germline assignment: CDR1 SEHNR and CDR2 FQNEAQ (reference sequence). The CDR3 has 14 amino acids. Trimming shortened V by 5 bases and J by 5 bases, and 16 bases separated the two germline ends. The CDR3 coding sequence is TGTGCCAGCAGCCTACTAGTGGTGACCGACGAGCAGTACTTC. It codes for CASSLLVVTDEQYF.

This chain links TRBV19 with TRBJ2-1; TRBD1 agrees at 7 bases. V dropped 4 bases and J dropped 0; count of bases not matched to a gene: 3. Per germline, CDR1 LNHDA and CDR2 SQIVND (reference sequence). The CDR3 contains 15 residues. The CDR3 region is CASSTRGNSYNEQFF. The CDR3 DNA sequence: TGTGCCAGTAGTACCAGGGGGAACTCCTACAATGAGCAGTTCTTC.

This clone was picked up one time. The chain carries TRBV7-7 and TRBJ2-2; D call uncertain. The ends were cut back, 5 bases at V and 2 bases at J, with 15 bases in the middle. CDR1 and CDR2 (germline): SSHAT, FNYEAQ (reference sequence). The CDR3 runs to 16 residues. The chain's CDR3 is CASSQSPSLNTGELFF. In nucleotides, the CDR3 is TGTGCCAGCAGCCAAAGTCCCAGTTTAAACACCGGGGAGCTGTTTTTT.

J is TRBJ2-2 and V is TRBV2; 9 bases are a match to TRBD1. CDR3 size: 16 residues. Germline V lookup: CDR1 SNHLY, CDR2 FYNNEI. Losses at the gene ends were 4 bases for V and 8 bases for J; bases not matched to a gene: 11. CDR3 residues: CASSVGGQGLTGELFF. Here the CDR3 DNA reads TGTGCCAGCAGTGTAGGGGGACAGGGCTTAACAGGGGAGCTGTTTTTT. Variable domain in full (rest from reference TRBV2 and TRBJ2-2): EPEVTQTPSHQVTQMGQEVILRCVPISNHLYFYWYRQILGQKVEFLVSFYNNEISEKSEIFDDQFSVERPDGSNFTLKIRSTKLEDSAMYFCASSVGGQGLTGELFFGEGSRLTVL.

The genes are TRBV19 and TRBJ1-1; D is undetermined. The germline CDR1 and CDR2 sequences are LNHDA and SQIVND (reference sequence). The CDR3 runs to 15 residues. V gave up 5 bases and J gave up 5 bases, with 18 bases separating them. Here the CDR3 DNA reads TGTGCCAGTAGTCCCATTCCTTACCTAAGAACTGAAGCTTTCTTT. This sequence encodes CASSPIPYLRTEAFF.

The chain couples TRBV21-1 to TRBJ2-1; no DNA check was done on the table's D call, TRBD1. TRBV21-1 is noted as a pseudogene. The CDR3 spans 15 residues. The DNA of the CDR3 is TGTGCCAGCATCAAAGAGGGACATGGGGAGTTTGAGCAGTTCTTC. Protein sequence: CASIKEGHGEFEQFF.

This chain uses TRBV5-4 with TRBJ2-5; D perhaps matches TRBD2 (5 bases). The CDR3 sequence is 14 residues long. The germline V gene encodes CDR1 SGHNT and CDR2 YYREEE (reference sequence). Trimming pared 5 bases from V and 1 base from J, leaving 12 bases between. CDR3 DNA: TGTGCCAGCAGTCAAGCGGTCGTCCAAGAGACCCAGTACTTC. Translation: CASSQAVVQETQYF.

The CDR3 sequence: CASSRGGQEDTQYF. The CDR3 nucleotides are TGTGCCAGCAGCCGGGGGGGGCAAGAAGATACGCAGTATTTT. This chain uses TRBV4-2 with TRBJ2-3, with D maybe TRBD2 (7 bases). Germline CDR1 reads LGHNA; CDR2 reads YNFKEQ. With 4 bases removed from V and 5 bases from J, the gap between germline ends came to 13 bases. The CDR3 runs 14 residues.

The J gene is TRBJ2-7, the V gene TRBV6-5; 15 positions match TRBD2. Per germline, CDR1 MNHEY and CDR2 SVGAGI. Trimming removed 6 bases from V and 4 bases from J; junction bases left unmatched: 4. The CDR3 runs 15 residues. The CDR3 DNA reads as TGTGCCAGCAGAAATGGACTAGCGGGGGGGTACGAGCAGTACTTC. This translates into CASRNGLAGGYEQYF.

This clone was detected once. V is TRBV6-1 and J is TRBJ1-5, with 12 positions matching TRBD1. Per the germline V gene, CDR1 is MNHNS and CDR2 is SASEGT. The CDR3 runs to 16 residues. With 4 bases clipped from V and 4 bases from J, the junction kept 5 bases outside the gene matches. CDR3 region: CASSGWDRGPNQPQHF. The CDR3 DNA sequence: TGTGCCAGCAGTGGGTGGGACAGGGGGCCAAATCAGCCCCAGCATTTT.

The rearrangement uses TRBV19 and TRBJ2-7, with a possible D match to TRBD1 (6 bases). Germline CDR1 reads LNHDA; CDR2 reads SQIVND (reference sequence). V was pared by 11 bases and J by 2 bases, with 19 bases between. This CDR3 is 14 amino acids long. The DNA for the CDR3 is TGTGCCTCTATGCGAGGGGGAGCCCCCTACGAGCAGTACTTC. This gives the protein CASMRGGAPYEQYF.